Presented here are 14 T cell receptor beta chains from one specimen sequenced in a study of shared clonotypes between healthy human individuals. Generated by immunoSEQ multiplex PCR, the TCRdb table keeps only in-frame clones and is missing some. Altogether roughly 500,000 clones are present, around 79% being singletons, with the ten largest covering 13%. Sequenced material: PBMCs. These receptors all come from a woman aged 40 to 50 in good health. Some clones in this sample may be carry-over from other donors' samples.

The gene calls are TRBV5-1 and TRBJ2-1, with 8 nucleotides matching TRBD2. The V gene's germline CDR1 is SGHRS and CDR2 YFSETQ. CDR3 length: 18 amino acids. Trimming removed 4 bases from V and 2 bases from J; junction bases left unmatched: 14. The CDR3, as DNA: TGCGCCAGCAGCGGAGGTGGTGCGGGAGGCCTCACCTACAATGAGCAGTTCTTC. It is translated as CASSGGGAGGLTYNEQFF.

This clone has more than one count but fewer than ten. V gene TRBV28 combines with J gene TRBJ2-7; D possibly matches TRBD1 or TRBD2 (5 bases each). This CDR3 is built from 15 residues. Deletions cut 8 bases from V and 0 bases from J, with 17 bases between. Per the germline V gene, CDR1 is MDHEN and CDR2 is SYDVKM. CDR3 in amino acids: CASRRPGRHSYEQYF. CDR3 bases: TGTGCCAGCCGAAGACCGGGACGGCACTCCTACGAGCAGTACTTC.

This clone appeared once. V gene TRBV7-9 combines with J gene TRBJ1-1; 7 nucleotides agree with TRBD1. The germline V gene has CDR1 SEHNR and CDR2 FQNEAQ (reference sequence). The CDR3 has 15 amino acids. J was trimmed by 3 bases and V by 4 bases; bases with no gene match: 8. The CDR3 loop reads CASSSLQGWDTEAFF. In DNA form, the CDR3 reads TGTGCCAGCAGCTCCCTACAGGGGTGGGACACTGAAGCTTTCTTT.

There are a few counts of this clone. V and J are TRBV7-6 and TRBJ2-2; TRBD1 aligns across 8 bases. This CDR3 has 14 amino acids. Germline values: CDR1 SGHVS, CDR2 FNYEAQ. The junction had 8 bases not matched to a gene; V was cut back by 5 bases and J by 9 bases. CDR3 protein: CASSPTGVLRELFF. CDR3 in DNA: TGTGCCAGCAGCCCGACAGGGGTGCTTAGGGAGCTGTTTTTT.

This clone was counted a single time. The J gene is TRBJ2-1, the V gene TRBV2; weak D call: TRBD2 (6 bases). CDR3 size: 16 residues. V shed 8 bases and J shed 0 bases, with 17 bases lying between them. Germline V gives CDR1 SNHLY, CDR2 FYNNEI. The CDR3 protein is CASLTLGGSSYNEQFF. The CDR3, as DNA: TGTGCCAGCCTGACCCTAGGAGGGAGCTCCTACAATGAGCAGTTCTTC.

Only a few counts were recorded for this clone. The gene calls are TRBV7-3 and TRBJ1-1; D unclear. The length of the CDR3 is 12 residues. Germline V lookup: CDR1 SGHTA, CDR2 FQGTGA. The V end was cut by 6 bases, the J end by 1 base, with 6 bases between. The CDR3 protein is CASSTGNTEAFF. DNA for the CDR3: TGTGCCAGCAGTACGGGGAACACTGAAGCTTTCTTT.

A word on this clone: It differs at one base from a far larger clone, so likely a read error. The conserved final phenylalanine or tryptophan is absent from the CDR3, which likely points to a read error. The chain couples TRBV11-2 to TRBJ2-3, with TRBD2 identical over 7 bases. CDR1 and CDR2 from the germline V gene are SGHAT and FQNNGV. The V gene end was trimmed by 3 bases and the J gene end by 4 bases; junction bases not matched to a gene: 7. CDR3 length: 15 residues. CDR3 in amino acids: CASSFWGGSPDTQYL. The DNA of the CDR3 is TGTGCCAGCAGCTTTTGGGGGGGTTCTCCAGATACGCAGTATCTT.

The V and J genes are TRBV7-2 and TRBJ2-7; weak D call: TRBD2 (6 bases). V shed 1 base and J shed 7 bases, with 11 bases lying between them. CDR3 length: 13 amino acids. CDR1 is SGHTA, CDR2 FQGNSA, per germline. CDR3 region: CASSLERVSEQYF. The CDR3 DNA sequence: TGTGCCAGCAGCTTAGAGCGGGTTTCGGAGCAGTACTTC.

J is TRBJ2-6 and V is TRBV15; a weak D match, TRBD1 (6 bases). Germline V CDR1 and CDR2: LNHNV, YYDKDF (reference sequence). Trimming took 0 bases from V and 1 from J, leaving 10 bases between them. CDR3 length: 17 amino acids. In DNA, the CDR3 is TGTGCCACCAGCAGAGAAACGACAGGATCTGGGGCCAACGTCCTGACTTTC. Its protein product is CATSRETTGSGANVLTF.

Only a few counts were recorded for this clone. The chain uses TRBV6-1 and TRBJ2-5; D is uncertain. Trimming left V 2 bases short and J 9 bases short, with 16 bases between. This CDR3 is built from 14 residues. CDR1 is MNHNS and CDR2 is SASEGT in the germline V gene. CDR3: CASSELGPAEAQYF. The CDR3 DNA sequence: TGTGCCAGCAGTGAACTGGGCCCCGCTGAGGCCCAGTACTTC.

The J gene is TRBJ2-1, the V gene TRBV5-4; D could derive from TRBD1 or TRBD2 (5 bases each). Germline V CDR1 and CDR2: SGHNT, YYREEE (reference sequence). This CDR3 is 16 amino acids long. V was pared by 3 bases and J by 6 bases, with 19 bases between. The CDR3 region is CASSSAGARTLNEQFF. The CDR3 nucleotides read TGTGCCAGCAGCTCGGCCGGGGCCAGGACTCTCAATGAGCAGTTCTTC.

V and J are TRBV10-3 and TRBJ2-7, with D uncertain. The germline V and J ends were trimmed by 0 bases and 4 bases, with 4 bases remaining between them. CDR1 and CDR2 from the germline V gene are ENHRY and SYGVKD. The CDR3 spans 12 residues. The CDR3 protein is CAISESRYEQYF. The CDR3 DNA is TGTGCCATCAGTGAGTCCAGGTACGAGCAGTACTTC.

The V gene is TRBV5-1, the J gene TRBJ1-3; D is undetermined. The germline CDR1 and CDR2 sequences are SGHRS and YFSETQ. Trimming stripped 2 bases from V and 1 base from J, with 7 bases between. This CDR3 has 14 amino acids. CDR3 residues: CASSFVGSGNTIYF. CDR3 DNA: TGCGCCAGCAGCTTCGTAGGGTCTGGAAACACCATATATTTT.

This clone was recorded only once. As DNA, the CDR3 is TGTGCCAGCTCACCAGGGGGGACTAGCCGGCTCTACGAGCAGTACTTC. Amino acids: CASSPGGTSRLYEQYF. The chain carries TRBV18 and TRBJ2-7; the match to TRBD2 covers 9 bases. The germline V gene has CDR1 KGHSH and CDR2 LQKENI. J gave up 3 bases and V 2 bases, and 8 bases lay outside the gene matches. This CDR3 has 16 amino acids.